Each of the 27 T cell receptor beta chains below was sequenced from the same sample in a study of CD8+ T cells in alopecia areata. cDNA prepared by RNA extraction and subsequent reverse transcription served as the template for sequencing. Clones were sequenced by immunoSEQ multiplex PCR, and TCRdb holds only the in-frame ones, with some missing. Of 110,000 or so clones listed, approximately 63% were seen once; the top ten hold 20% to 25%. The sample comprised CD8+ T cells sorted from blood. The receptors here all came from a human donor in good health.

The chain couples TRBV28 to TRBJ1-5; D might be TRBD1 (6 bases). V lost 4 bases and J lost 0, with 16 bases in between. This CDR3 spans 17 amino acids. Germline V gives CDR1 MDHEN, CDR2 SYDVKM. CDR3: CASSWPGTPYSNQPQHF. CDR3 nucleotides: TGTGCCAGCAGTTGGCCCGGGACACCATATAGCAATCAGCCCCAGCATTTT. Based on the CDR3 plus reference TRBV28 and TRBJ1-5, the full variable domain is DVKVTQSSRYLVKRTGEKVFLECVQDMDHENMFWYRQDPGLGLRLIYFSYDVKMKEKGDIPEGYSVSREKKERFSLILESASTNQTSMYLCASSWPGTPYSNQPQHFGDGTRLSIL.

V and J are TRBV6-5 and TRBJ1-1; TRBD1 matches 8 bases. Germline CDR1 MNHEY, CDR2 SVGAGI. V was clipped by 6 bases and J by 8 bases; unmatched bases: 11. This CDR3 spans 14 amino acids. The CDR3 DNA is TGTGCCAGCAGGGCGACAGGGGAGGTTCCCGAAGCTTTCTTT. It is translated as CASRATGEVPEAFF.

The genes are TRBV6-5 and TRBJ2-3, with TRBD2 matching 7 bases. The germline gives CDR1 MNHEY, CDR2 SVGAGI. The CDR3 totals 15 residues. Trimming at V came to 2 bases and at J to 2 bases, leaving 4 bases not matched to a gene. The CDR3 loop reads CASSYGGENTDTQYF. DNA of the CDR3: TGTGCCAGCAGTTACGGGGGGGAAAACACAGATACGCAGTATTTT.

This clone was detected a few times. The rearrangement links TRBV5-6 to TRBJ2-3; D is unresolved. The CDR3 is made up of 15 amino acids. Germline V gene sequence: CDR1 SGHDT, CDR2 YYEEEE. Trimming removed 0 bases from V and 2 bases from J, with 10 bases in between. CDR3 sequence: CASSLGLGFTDTQYF. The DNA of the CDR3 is TGTGCCAGCAGCTTGGGATTGGGGTTCACAGATACGCAGTATTTT.

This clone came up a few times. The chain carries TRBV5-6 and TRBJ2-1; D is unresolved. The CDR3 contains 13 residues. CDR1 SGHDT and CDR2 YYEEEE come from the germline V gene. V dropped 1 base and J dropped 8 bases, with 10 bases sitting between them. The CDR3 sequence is CASSLSGVDEQFF. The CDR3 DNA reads TGTGCCAGCAGCTTGTCTGGGGTCGATGAGCAGTTCTTC.

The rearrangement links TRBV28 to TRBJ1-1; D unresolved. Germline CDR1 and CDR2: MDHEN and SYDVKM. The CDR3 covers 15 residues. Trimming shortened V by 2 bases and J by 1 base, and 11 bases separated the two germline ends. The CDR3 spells CASSLLLTGNTEAFF. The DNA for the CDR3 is TGTGCCAGCAGTTTACTCCTGACGGGGAACACTGAAGCTTTCTTT.

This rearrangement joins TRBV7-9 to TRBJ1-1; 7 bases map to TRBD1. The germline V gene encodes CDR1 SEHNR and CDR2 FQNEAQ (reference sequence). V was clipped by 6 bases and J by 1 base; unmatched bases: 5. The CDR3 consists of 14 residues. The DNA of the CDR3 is TGTGCCAGCAGTTCCGGACAGGCGAACACTGAAGCTTTCTTT. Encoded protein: CASSSGQANTEAFF.

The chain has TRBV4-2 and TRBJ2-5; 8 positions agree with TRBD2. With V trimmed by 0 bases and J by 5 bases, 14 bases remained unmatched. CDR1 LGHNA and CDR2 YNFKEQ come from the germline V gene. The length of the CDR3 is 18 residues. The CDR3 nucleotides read TGTGCCAGCAGCCAAGATGGCCTAGCGGGTAACCCAAGGGAGACCCAGTACTTC. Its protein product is CASSQDGLAGNPRETQYF.

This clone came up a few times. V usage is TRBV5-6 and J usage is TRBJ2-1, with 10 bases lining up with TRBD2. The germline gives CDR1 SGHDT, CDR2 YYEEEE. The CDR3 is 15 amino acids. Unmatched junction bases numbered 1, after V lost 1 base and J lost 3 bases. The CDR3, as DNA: TGTGCCAGCAGCTTGCCTAGCGGGAGCTACAATGAGCAGTTCTTC. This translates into CASSLPSGSYNEQFF.

The CDR3 here is CASSLGSAGGVQETQYF. In DNA, the CDR3 is TGTGCCAGCAGCTTAGGTTCAGCGGGGGGAGTCCAAGAGACCCAGTACTTC. The chain has TRBV5-6 and TRBJ2-5; 9 positions match TRBD2. Germline trimming cut 2 bases from V and 1 base from J; bases unmatched to any gene: 9. This CDR3 has 17 amino acids. Germline V gene data show CDR1 as SGHDT and CDR2 as YYEEEE.

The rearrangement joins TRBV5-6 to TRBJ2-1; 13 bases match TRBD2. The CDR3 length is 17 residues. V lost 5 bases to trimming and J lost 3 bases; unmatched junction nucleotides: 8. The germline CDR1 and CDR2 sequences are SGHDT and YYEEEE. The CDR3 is CASRTTSGGTFYNEQFF. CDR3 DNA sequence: TGTGCCAGCAGAACGACTAGCGGGGGGACGTTCTACAATGAGCAGTTCTTC.

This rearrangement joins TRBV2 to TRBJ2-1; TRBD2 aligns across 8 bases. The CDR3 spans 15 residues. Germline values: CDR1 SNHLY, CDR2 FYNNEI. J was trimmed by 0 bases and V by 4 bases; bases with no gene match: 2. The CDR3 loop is CASSAGGASYNEQFF. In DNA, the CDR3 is TGTGCCAGCAGTGCCGGGGGGGCCTCCTACAATGAGCAGTTCTTC.

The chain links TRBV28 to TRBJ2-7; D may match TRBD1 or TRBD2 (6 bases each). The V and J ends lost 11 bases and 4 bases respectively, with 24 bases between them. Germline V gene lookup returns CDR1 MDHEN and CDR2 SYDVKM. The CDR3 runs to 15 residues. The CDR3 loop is CACQRPRGRRYEQYF. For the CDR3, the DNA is TGTGCCTGCCAACGCCCCCGGGGGCGTAGGTACGAGCAGTACTTC.

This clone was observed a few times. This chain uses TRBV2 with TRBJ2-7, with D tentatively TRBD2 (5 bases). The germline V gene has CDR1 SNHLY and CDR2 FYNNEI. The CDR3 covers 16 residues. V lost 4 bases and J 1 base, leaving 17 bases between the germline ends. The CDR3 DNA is TGTGCCAGCAGTGTTACCGGACCAGGAGGTTCCTACGAGCAGTACTTC. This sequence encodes CASSVTGPGGSYEQYF.

CDR3 sequence reads: CASRNTGGGPLHF. Here the CDR3 DNA reads TGTGCCAGCAGGAACACCGGCGGGGGACCCCTCCACTTT. This chain connects TRBV7-9 to TRBJ1-6; possible D gene TRBD1, 5 bases. V lost 6 bases and J lost 12, with 15 bases in between. The CDR3 extends over 13 amino acids. Germline CDR1 and CDR2: SEHNR and FQNEAQ (reference sequence).

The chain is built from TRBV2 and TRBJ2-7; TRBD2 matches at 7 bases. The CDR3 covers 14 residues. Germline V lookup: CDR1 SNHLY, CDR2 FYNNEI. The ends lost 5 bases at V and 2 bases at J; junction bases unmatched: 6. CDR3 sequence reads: CASSKGGPAYEQYF. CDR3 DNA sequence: TGTGCCAGCAGTAAGGGAGGGCCGGCCTACGAGCAGTACTTC.

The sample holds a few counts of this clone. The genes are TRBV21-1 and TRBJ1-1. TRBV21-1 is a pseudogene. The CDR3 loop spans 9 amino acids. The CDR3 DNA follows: TGTGCCAGCAGCCCGGAAGCTTTCTTT. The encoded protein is CASSPEAFF.

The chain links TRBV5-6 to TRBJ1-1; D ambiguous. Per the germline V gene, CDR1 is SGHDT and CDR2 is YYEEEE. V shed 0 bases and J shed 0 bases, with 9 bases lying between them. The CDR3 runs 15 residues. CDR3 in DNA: TGTGCCAGCAGCTTGGAGAAGGCCCTGAACACTGAAGCTTTCTTT. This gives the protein CASSLEKALNTEAFF.

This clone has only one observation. The CDR3 spells CASSLGGTRKETQYF. CDR3 in DNA: TGTGCCAGCAGTTTAGGGGGGACTAGGAAAGAGACCCAGTACTTC. The chain is built from TRBV28 and TRBJ2-5, with 8 bases fitting TRBD2. The CDR3 is made up of 15 amino acids. Germline V gives CDR1 MDHEN, CDR2 SYDVKM. The trim removed 2 bases at V and 3 bases at J, leaving 5 bases unmatched.

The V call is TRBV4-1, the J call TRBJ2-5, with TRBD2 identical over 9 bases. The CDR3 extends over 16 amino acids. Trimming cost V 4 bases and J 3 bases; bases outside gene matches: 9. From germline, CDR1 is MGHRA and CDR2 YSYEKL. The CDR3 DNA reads TGCGCCAGCAGCCGCATACTAGCGGGCGAAGAAGAGACCCAGTACTTC. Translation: CASSRILAGEEETQYF.

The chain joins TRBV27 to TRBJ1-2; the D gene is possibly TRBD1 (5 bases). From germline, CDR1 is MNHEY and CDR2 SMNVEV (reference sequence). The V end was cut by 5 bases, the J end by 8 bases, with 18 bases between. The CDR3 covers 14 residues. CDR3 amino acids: CASSLGTAGNGYTF. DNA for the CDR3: TGTGCCAGCAGTCTAGGGACCGCCGGCAACGGCTACACCTTC.

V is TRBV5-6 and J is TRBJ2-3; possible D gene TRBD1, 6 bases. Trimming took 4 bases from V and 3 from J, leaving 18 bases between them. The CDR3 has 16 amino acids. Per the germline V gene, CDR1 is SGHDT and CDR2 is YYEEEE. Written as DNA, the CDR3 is TGTGCCAGCAGCCCAACCGGGACAATTCTAACAGATACGCAGTATTTT. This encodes CASSPTGTILTDTQYF.

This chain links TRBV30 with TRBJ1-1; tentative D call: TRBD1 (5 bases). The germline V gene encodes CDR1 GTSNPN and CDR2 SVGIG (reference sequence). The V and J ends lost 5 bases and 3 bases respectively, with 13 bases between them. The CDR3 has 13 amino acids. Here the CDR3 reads CAWWSGIDTEAFF. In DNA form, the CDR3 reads TGTGCCTGGTGGTCAGGGATAGACACTGAAGCTTTCTTT.

The CDR3 region has the DNA TGTGCCAGCAGCCCGGATAGCGGAGGCACAGATACGCAGTATTTT. Its translation is CASSPDSGGTDTQYF. The chain combines TRBV7-6 with TRBJ2-3, with D maybe TRBD2 (6 bases). This CDR3 contains 15 residues. CDR1 and CDR2 (germline): SGHVS, FNYEAQ. V was clipped by 5 bases and J by 1 base, with 13 bases between them.

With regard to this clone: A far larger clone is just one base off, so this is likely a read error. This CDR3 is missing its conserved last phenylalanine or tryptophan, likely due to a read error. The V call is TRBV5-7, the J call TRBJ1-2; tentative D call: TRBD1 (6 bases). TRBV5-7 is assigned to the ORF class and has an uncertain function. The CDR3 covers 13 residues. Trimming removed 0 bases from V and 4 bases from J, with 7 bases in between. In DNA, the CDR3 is TGTGCCAGCAGCTTGGAGACAGGCTATGGCTACACCCTC. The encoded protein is CASSLETGYGYTL.

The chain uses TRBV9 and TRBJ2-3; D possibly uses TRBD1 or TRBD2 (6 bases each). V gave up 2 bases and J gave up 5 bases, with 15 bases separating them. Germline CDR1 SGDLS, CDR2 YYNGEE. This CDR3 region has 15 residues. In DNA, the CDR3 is TGTGCCAGCAGCGTCCGCTTAGGGGGGCAAGATACGCAGTATTTT. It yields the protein CASSVRLGGQDTQYF.

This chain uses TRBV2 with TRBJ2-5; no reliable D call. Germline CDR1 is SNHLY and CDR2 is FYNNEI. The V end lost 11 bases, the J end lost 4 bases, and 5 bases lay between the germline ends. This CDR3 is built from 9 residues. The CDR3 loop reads CARGETQYF. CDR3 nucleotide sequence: TGTGCCCGTGGAGAGACCCAGTACTTC.